This T cell receptor beta chain was sequenced in a study of cytomegalovirus exposure and HLA in healthy donors. Vbeta (60) and Jbeta (13) primers were used in the PCR. The repertoire was sequenced with immunoSEQ multiplex PCR; TCRdb's copy has only in-frame clones and lacks some. The sample consists of some 110,000 clones, roughly four fifths of them appearing once. V gave up 1 base and J gave up 7 bases, with 4 bases separating them. This CDR3 has 11 amino acids. Germline CDR1 MNHNY, CDR2 SVGAGI (reference sequence). This clonotype was obtained from a man aged 25 to 40 in good health and CMV-seropositive. Sequencing was performed on PBMCs. The gene calls are TRBV6-6 and TRBJ1-1, with D hard to call. The CDR3 bases are TGTGCCAGCAGTTACTTCTTTGAAGCTTTCTTT. It is translated as CASSYFFEAFF.